The source of this T cell receptor (beta chain) is a study of shared clonotypes between healthy human individuals. Assay used: immunoSEQ multiplex PCR; TCRdb lists only in-frame clones, some missing. The table lists over a million clones, less than 99% of them singletons. This CDR3 has 17 residues. V was shortened by 1 base and J by 0 bases, with 14 bases between the two germline ends. Germline V gives CDR1 SGDLS, CDR2 YYNGEE. The chain combines TRBV9 with TRBJ1-3, with a weak D call TRBD1 (5 bases). Sequenced material: naive CD4+ T cells sorted from blood. Regarding subset: CD45RA+ positively selected. This receptor was identified in a man aged 25 to 45 in good health. CDR3 region: CASSVMGRAFSGNTIYF. The CDR3 bases are TGTGCCAGCAGCGTAATGGGACGGGCATTCTCTGGAAACACCATATATTTT.